The 9 T cell receptor beta chains given below trace back to one sample, sequenced in a study of T cells after somatic rescue of genetic block. Produced via immunoSEQ multiplex PCR; TCRdb's table is partial and in-frame only. The sample has approximately 67,000 clones; about 91% are singletons. Sequencing was carried out using peripheral blood mononuclear cells (PBMCs). Every receptor here comes from a man in his forties.

The J gene is TRBJ2-3, the V gene TRBV11-2, with no clear D. This CDR3 is 12 amino acids long. Germline CDR1 is SGHAT and CDR2 is FQNNGV. Trimming stripped 4 bases from V and 4 bases from J, with 6 bases between. The CDR3 spells CASSWVADTQYF. Written as DNA, the CDR3 is TGTGCCAGCAGCTGGGTAGCAGATACGCAGTATTTT.

The V and J genes are TRBV7-2 and TRBJ2-5; 8 positions agree with TRBD2. Trimming cost V 1 base and J 4 bases; bases outside gene matches: 2. The germline V gene has CDR1 SGHTA and CDR2 FQGNSA. The CDR3 is made up of 14 amino acids. This CDR3 reads CASSLGREGETQYF. The CDR3 region has the DNA TGTGCCAGCAGCTTAGGTCGGGAGGGAGAGACCCAGTACTTC.

The V gene is TRBV7-9, the J gene TRBJ2-5, with unresolved D. In germline, CDR1 is SEHNR, CDR2 FQNEAQ (reference sequence). V lost 5 bases and J 7 bases, leaving 5 bases between the germline ends. This CDR3 has 10 amino acids. CDR3 DNA: TGTGCCAGCAGCCCTGGGACCCAGTACTTC. Translation: CASSPGTQYF.

This chain links TRBV7-3 with TRBJ1-1, with no clear D. The CDR3 is 15 amino acids. The V and J ends lost 2 bases and 1 base respectively, with 11 bases between them. Germline CDR1 reads SGHTA; CDR2 reads FQGTGA. The CDR3 DNA reads TGTGCCAGCAGCTTAGGTACACCTAAGAACACTGAAGCTTTCTTT. Its translation is CASSLGTPKNTEAFF.

V gene TRBV9 combines with J gene TRBJ1-2; D ambiguous. Germline CDR1 SGDLS, CDR2 YYNGEE. This CDR3 is built from 13 residues. Between the trimmed V and J ends, which lost 3 bases and 5 bases, there was a span of 11 bases. CDR3 protein: CASSAASGYGYTF. The CDR3 DNA follows: TGTGCCAGCAGCGCCGCGTCGGGGTATGGCTACACCTTC.

This clone was seen more than once but under ten times. The gene calls are TRBV19 and TRBJ2-3; D ambiguous. Trimming cost V 6 bases and J 0 bases, with 7 bases left between them. Germline CDR1 reads LNHDA; CDR2 reads SQIVND (reference sequence). CDR3 length: 13 amino acids. The CDR3 reads CASRAQSTDTQYF. CDR3 in DNA: TGTGCCAGTAGAGCGCAGAGCACAGATACGCAGTATTTT.

The J gene is TRBJ2-3, the V gene TRBV10-2, with 7 nucleotides matching TRBD2. This CDR3 is built from 15 residues. The trim removed 10 bases at V and 1 base at J, leaving 11 bases unmatched. From germline, CDR1 is WSHSY and CDR2 SAAADI. Here the CDR3 reads CANARGVAGTDTQYF. The DNA for the CDR3 is TGCGCCAACGCACGGGGGGTAGCAGGCACAGATACGCAGTATTTT.

The chain combines TRBV6-6 with TRBJ2-5; no firm D call. Trimming stripped 6 bases from V and 0 bases from J, with 8 bases between. The CDR3 has 13 residues. The germline gives CDR1 MNHNY, CDR2 SVGAGI (reference sequence). In DNA, the CDR3 is TGTGCCAGCAGCCCTCGCCACCAAGAGACCCAGTACTTC. Translation: CASSPRHQETQYF.

The CDR3 is CAISGSHPMEQYF. The CDR3 nucleotides are TGTGCCATCAGTGGGAGTCATCCCATGGAGCAGTACTTC. The chain uses TRBV10-3 and TRBJ2-7; D call uncertain. The CDR3 covers 13 residues. Germline V gene data show CDR1 as ENHRY and CDR2 as SYGVKD. V was cut by 4 bases and J by 7 bases, with 14 bases left in between.